These T cell receptor beta chains were read from a single sample in a study of blood T cell repertoires in COVID-19. Measured with immunoSEQ multiplex PCR; TCRdb has only the in-frame clones, and not every one. The sample shows under 300,000 clones, around 85% of them seen only once. Sequenced material: PBMCs or T cells enriched from blood (not recorded which). These receptor sequences come from a woman between 40 and 55 years old with acute COVID-19. Each CDR3 is given without its conserved first and last residue.

v_call cdr3_aa
TRBV19 ASSIRYRVNYGYT
TRBV5-6 ASSPPGAGRGGNTIY
TRBV5-1 ASSSWTSEFNTGELF
TRBV6-2/TRBV6-3 ASSHRGSAYEQY
TRBV19 ASSKRTSGSYEQY
TRBV28 ASSLQGANTIY
TRBV19 ASSLDRTSNQPQH
TRBV18 ASSPLPGLAGGANVLT
TRBV5-1 ASTPGLAANEQF
TRBV7-6 ASSLSGGQNTEAF
TRBV7-9 ASSPREAGATDTQY
TRBV29-1 SDSDRGLGYT
TRBV7-9 ASSLGAAEQF
TRBV2 ATRQGSDTQY
TRBV12-3/TRBV12-4 ASSLLADNEQF
TRBV10-3 AIRATGDNQPQH
TRBV7-9 ASSTPGEQY
TRBV6-5 ASSPDRAAQGEAF
TRBV16 ASSQSTLNTEAF
TRBV19 ATRTGNYEQY
TRBV6-1 ASSETGTGLNQPQH
TRBV23-1 ASSQSRTSGKNVGADTQY
TRBV29-1 SAPSHLEGTEAF
TRBV5-1 ASSLAFAGGSYEQY
TRBV3-1/TRBV3-2 ASSQDERNTGELF
TRBV19 ASSPIPRLANSSYNEQF
TRBV11-2 ASSLSPQNGDNEQF
TRBV6-5 ASSPGQTSYNEQF
TRBV4-1 ASSQEEAEEYNEQF
TRBV5-1 ASSLVPPRGPYTGELF
TRBV7-9 ASSLQGTDTQY
TRBV12-5 ASGLGTYEQY
TRBV19 ASNPGLAGALDTQY
TRBV13 ASVSNRESPF
TRBV3-1/TRBV3-2 ASSTGATNEKLF
TRBV3-1/TRBV3-2 ASSQTRLAGGPGNEQF
TRBV7-9 ASSPDRISGNTIY
TRBV30 AWSWDRTYEQY
TRBV24-1 ATSDFQAGGHLY
TRBV24-1 ATSDGSGGQETQY
TRBV4-2 ASSQDGAGLSTEAF
TRBV5-1 ASSHRDRGLETQY
TRBV12-3/TRBV12-4 ASSWGGNSPLH
TRBV19 ASSIVGLDPTYAYEQY
TRBV10-3 AISESWGLREQY
TRBV27 ASRLGQVPGELF
TRBV6-1 ASSQAGVVGPYNEQF
TRBV4-1 ASSHIPGGARDYEQY
TRBV19 ASSFGGGSYNEQF